The clone carrying this T cell receptor (beta chain) was detected a few times. Antigen specificity is unknown. The data were obtained in a study of blood T cells in healthy people across ages. Findings and caveats of the study: Because donor CMV status was unknown, expanded clonotype changes were possibly confounded.

The CDR3 loop spans 11 amino acids. Together with a sample-barcoded 5' primer, a J-beta primer mix was included in a second PCR lasting roughly 7 to 11 cycles. Every individual sample yielded 2.5 million or more paired-end reads (each containing CDR3). One entry per CDR3 protein, called by TCRdb with MiXCR from the 5' RACE reads. The data hold more than 700,000 distinct CDR3 sequences, with about 55% observed a single time. Researchers isolated at least 6.5 million PBMCs per sample. The source material was blood. V is TRBV21-1 and J is TRBJ2-4. TRBV21-1 counts as a pseudogene. This receptor was identified in a man older than 75 in good health. The CDR3 here is CASRHTHIQYF. The DNA of the CDR3 is TGTGCCAGCAGACATACACACATTCAGTACTTC.